One sample yielded the 14 T cell receptor beta chains listed below, sequenced in a study of neoadjuvant anti-PD-1 for oral cavity cancer. Profiled with immunoSEQ multiplex PCR; TCRdb holds only in-frame clones, not every one. The sample records more than 11,000 clones, 71% being singletons. Time point meaning: after neoadjuvant nivolumab, at surgical resection. The specimen comprised PBMCs, sampled after nivolumab (anti-PD-1) treatment. All receptors derive from a person aged 40 to 85 with oral cavity squamous cell carcinoma.

This clone was picked up a small number of times. The V call is TRBV10-1, the J call TRBJ2-4; perhaps D is TRBD1 or TRBD2 (5 bases each). The CDR3 length is 13 residues. Germline V CDR1 and CDR2: WNHNN, SYGVQD (reference sequence). With 3 bases removed from V and 9 bases from J, the gap between germline ends came to 12 bases. The CDR3 is CASSDSLRGIQYF. The CDR3 region has the DNA TGCGCCAGCAGTGACTCCCTGAGGGGCATTCAGTACTTC.

The chain joins TRBV9 to TRBJ2-7; 11 bases are shared with TRBD2. The CDR3 covers 14 residues. The V gene's germline CDR1 is SGDLS and CDR2 YYNGEE. V gave up 0 bases and J gave up 5 bases; unmatched junction bases: 1. The CDR3 DNA sequence: TGTGCCAGCAGCGTAGAACTAGCGGGAGACGAGCAGTACTTC. Translating gives CASSVELAGDEQYF.

The rearrangement uses TRBV28 and TRBJ2-3; D call uncertain. This CDR3 spans 11 amino acids. Germline V CDR1 and CDR2: MDHEN, SYDVKM. V was shortened by 5 bases and J by 6 bases, with 6 bases between the two germline ends. CDR3: CASSNGDTQYF. As DNA, the CDR3 is TGTGCCAGCAGTAACGGGGATACGCAGTATTTT.

The chain is built from TRBV27 and TRBJ2-5; 11 bases map to TRBD2. Per the germline V gene, CDR1 is MNHEY and CDR2 is SMNVEV (reference sequence). This CDR3 is built from 17 residues. Trimming at V came to 6 bases and at J to 5 bases, leaving 14 bases not matched to a gene. CDR3 bases: TGTGCCAGCAGAAAAAACCCGACTAGCGGGATTGGGGAGACCCAGTACTTC. The encoded protein is CASRKNPTSGIGETQYF.

The chain combines TRBV6-6 with TRBJ1-1; D is ambiguous. The length of the CDR3 is 14 residues. Deletions cut 4 bases from V and 1 base from J, with 10 bases between. CDR1 and CDR2 from the germline V gene are MNHNY and SVGAGI (reference sequence). The CDR3: CASSFAGTNTEAFF. The CDR3 DNA reads as TGTGCCAGCAGTTTCGCGGGAACGAACACTGAAGCTTTCTTT.

The chain is built from TRBV11-2 and TRBJ2-5, with 9 bases lining up with TRBD1. Germline V gene sequence: CDR1 SGHAT, CDR2 FQNNGV. V lost 2 bases, J lost 5 bases, and 18 bases stayed unmatched. This CDR3 is built from 19 residues. The CDR3 region has the DNA TGTGCCAGCAGCTTACCACGAAAGGGCGGGGGACAGGGATGGGAGACCCAGTACTTC. Its protein product is CASSLPRKGGGQGWETQYF.

CDR3 DNA: TGCAGCGTTGGGGGGGGGAAGGATACGCAGTATTTT. Its translation: CSVGGGKDTQYF. The chain links TRBV29-1 to TRBJ2-3; 7 bases line up with TRBD2. The CDR3 loop spans 12 amino acids. The junction had 4 bases not matched to a gene; V was cut back by 4 bases and J by 6 bases. The germline CDR1 and CDR2 sequences are SQVTM and ANQGSEA.

This clone was picked up a small number of times. The chain couples TRBV6-5 to TRBJ1-4; D unresolved. The CDR3 runs 11 residues. V lost 6 bases and J lost 5, with 4 bases in between. The germline V gene encodes CDR1 MNHEY and CDR2 SVGAGI. In DNA form, the CDR3 reads TGTGCCAGCAGGGGAAATGAAAAACTGTTTTTT. It is translated as CASRGNEKLFF.

The chain uses TRBV7-9 and TRBJ2-7; no firm D call. The V gene's germline CDR1 is SEHNR and CDR2 FQNEAQ (reference sequence). Between the trimmed V and J ends, which lost 5 bases and 3 bases, there was a span of 17 bases. CDR3 length equals 15 residues. The CDR3, as DNA: TGTGCCAGCAGCGGATCCTGGCGAGACCTCTACGAGCAGTACTTC. This gives the protein CASSGSWRDLYEQYF. The full variable domain, in which reference TRBV7-9 and TRBJ2-7 provide the parts outside the CDR3, is DTGVSQNPRHKITKRGQNVTFRCDPISEHNRLYWYRQTLGQGPEFLTYFQNEAQLEKSRLLSDRFSAERPKGSFSTLEIQRTEQGDSAMYLCASSGSWRDLYEQYFGPGTRLTVT.

The chain joins TRBV7-2 to TRBJ2-1, with 11 positions matching TRBD2. Germline values: CDR1 SGHTA, CDR2 FQGNSA. After removal of 11 bases from V and 6 bases from J, the junction contained 9 bases not matched to a gene. The CDR3 is 14 amino acids. The CDR3 DNA follows: TGTGCCCCTGGGACTAGCGGAAATCTCAATGAGCAGTTCTTC. This translates into CAPGTSGNLNEQFF.

V is TRBV6-5 and J is TRBJ1-2; 11 bases map to TRBD1. The V gene end was trimmed by 3 bases and the J gene end by 2 bases; junction bases not matched to a gene: 5. CDR1 MNHEY and CDR2 SVGAGI come from the germline V gene. This CDR3 has 16 amino acids. CDR3 protein: CASSYSRTGGNYGYTF. CDR3 nucleotides: TGTGCCAGCAGTTATAGTCGGACAGGGGGCAACTATGGCTACACCTTC.

V usage is TRBV7-6 and J usage is TRBJ2-7; 7 bases are a match to TRBD1. The CDR3 sequence is 11 residues long. The germline V gene encodes CDR1 SGHVS and CDR2 FNYEAQ. V was clipped by 5 bases and J by 6 bases; unmatched bases: 1. Here the CDR3 reads CASSNRGEQYF. The CDR3 coding sequence is TGTGCCAGCAGCAACAGGGGCGAGCAGTACTTC.

The J gene is TRBJ2-7, the V gene TRBV7-8, with 7 bases that match TRBD2. Germline-derived CDR1 and CDR2 are SGHVS and FQNEAQ. CDR3 size: 14 residues. V trimming: 0 bases; J trimming: 2 bases; junction bases outside the gene matches: 1. In DNA form, the CDR3 reads TGTGCCAGCAGCTTAGCCCGGGGGGCCTACGAGCAGTACTTC. Amino acid sequence: CASSLARGAYEQYF.

This chain joins TRBV6-1 and TRBJ2-5, with D perhaps TRBD1 (6 bases). Germline loops: CDR1 MNHNS, CDR2 SASEGT. The CDR3 loop spans 15 amino acids. V shed 2 bases and J shed 5 bases, with 15 bases lying between them. The CDR3 loop reads CASSELQGARETQYF. The DNA of the CDR3 is TGTGCCAGCAGTGAACTACAGGGCGCCCGGGAGACCCAGTACTTC.